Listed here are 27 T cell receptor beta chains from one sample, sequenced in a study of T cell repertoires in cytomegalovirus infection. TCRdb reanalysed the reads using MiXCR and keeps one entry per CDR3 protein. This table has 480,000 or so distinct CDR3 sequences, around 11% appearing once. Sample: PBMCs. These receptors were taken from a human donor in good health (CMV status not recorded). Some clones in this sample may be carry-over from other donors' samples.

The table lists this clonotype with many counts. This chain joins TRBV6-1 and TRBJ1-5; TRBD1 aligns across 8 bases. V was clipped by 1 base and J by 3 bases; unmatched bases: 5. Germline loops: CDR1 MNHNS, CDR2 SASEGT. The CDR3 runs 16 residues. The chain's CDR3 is CASSEGVDRANQPQHF. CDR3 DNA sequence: TGTGCCAGCAGTGAAGGCGTGGACAGGGCCAATCAGCCCCAGCATTTT.

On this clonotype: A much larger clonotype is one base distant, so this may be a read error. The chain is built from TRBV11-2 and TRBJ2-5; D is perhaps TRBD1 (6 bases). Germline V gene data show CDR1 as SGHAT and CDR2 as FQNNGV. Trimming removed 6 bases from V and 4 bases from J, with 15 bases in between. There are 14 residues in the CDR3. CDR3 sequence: CASSFTGLGETQYF. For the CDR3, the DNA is TGTGCCAGCAGTTTTACAGGGTTGGGAGAGACCCAGTACTTC.

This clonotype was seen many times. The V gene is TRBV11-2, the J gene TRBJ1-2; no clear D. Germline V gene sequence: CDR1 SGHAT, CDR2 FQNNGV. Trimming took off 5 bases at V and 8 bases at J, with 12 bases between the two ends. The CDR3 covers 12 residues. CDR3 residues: CASSHRGSGYTF. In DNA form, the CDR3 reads TGTGCCAGCAGCCACCGCGGCTCGGGCTACACCTTC.

CDR3 bases: TGTGCCAGCAGTTTATCTTACCGATCCTCTAACTATGGCTACACCTTC. Translation: CASSLSYRSSNYGYTF. The chain recombines TRBV27 with TRBJ1-2; D gene unclear. Trimming removed 0 bases from V and 0 bases from J, with 11 bases in between. Germline values: CDR1 MNHEY, CDR2 SMNVEV (reference sequence). The CDR3 spans 16 residues.

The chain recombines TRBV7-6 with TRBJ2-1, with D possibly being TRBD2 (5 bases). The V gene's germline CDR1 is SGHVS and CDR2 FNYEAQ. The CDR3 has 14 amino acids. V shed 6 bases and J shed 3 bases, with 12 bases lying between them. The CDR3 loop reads CASRTAGVYNEQFF. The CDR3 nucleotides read TGTGCCAGCAGGACTGCCGGGGTCTACAATGAGCAGTTCTTC.

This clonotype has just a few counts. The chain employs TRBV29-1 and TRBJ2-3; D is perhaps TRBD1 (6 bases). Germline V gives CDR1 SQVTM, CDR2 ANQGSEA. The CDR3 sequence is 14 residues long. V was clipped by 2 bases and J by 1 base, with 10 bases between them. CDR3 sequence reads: CSVEHRVGTDTQYF. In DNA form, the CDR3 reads TGCAGCGTTGAACACAGGGTGGGCACAGATACGCAGTATTTT.

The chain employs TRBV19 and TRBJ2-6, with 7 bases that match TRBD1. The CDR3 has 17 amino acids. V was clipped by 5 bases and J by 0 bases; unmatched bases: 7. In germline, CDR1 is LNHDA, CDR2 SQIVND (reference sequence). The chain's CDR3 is CASSSGQPTSGANVLTF. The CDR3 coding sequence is TGTGCCAGTAGTTCGGGACAGCCAACCTCTGGGGCCAACGTCCTGACTTTC.

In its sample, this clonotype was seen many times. The CDR3 is CASSLRFDGPLHF. The CDR3 DNA follows: TGTGCCAGCAGCTTGCGTTTTGATGGCCCCCTCCACTTT. The chain uses TRBV7-2 and TRBJ1-6, with D hard to call. Trimming removed 3 bases from V and 13 bases from J, with 13 bases in between. Germline-derived CDR1 and CDR2 are SGHTA and FQGNSA. The CDR3 covers 13 residues.

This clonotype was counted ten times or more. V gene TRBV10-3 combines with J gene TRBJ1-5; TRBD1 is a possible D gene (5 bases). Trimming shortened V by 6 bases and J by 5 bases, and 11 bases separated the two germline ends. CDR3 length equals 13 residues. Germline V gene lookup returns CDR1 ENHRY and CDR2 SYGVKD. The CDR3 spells CAISGTADQPQHF. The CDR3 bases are TGTGCCATCAGCGGGACGGCTGATCAGCCCCAGCATTTT.

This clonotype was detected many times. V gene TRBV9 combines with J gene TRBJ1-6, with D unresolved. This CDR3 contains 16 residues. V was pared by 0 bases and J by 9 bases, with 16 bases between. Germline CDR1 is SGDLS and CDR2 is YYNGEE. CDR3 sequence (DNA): TGTGCCAGCAGCGTAGACGGGTCACCAATGAGTTCACCCCTCCACTTT. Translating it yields CASSVDGSPMSSPLHF.

The chain's CDR3 is CASSQDAGGLAATGELFF. CDR3 bases: TGTGCCAGCAGCCAAGATGCGGGAGGACTAGCGGCCACCGGGGAGCTGTTTTTT. The chain is built from TRBV3-1 and TRBJ2-2; 10 bases map to TRBD2. Germline CDR1 is LGHDT and CDR2 is YNNKEL (reference sequence). The CDR3 totals 18 residues. The V gene end was trimmed by 0 bases and the J gene end by 4 bases; junction bases not matched to a gene: 8.

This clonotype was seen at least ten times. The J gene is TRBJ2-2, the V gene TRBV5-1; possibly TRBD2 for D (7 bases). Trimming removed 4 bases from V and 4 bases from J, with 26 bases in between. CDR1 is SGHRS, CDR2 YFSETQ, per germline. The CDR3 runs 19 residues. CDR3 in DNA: TGCGCCAGCAGCCCAGACCGAGGGGGAGGGCCCTTGGGCACCGGGGAGCTGTTTTTT. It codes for CASSPDRGGGPLGTGELFF.

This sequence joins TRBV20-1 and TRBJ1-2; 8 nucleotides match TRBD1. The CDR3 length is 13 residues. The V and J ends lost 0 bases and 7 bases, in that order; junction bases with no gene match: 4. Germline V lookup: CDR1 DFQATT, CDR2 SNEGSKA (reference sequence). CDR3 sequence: CSARDQGAGGYTF. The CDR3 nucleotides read TGCAGTGCTAGAGATCAGGGGGCTGGTGGCTACACCTTC.

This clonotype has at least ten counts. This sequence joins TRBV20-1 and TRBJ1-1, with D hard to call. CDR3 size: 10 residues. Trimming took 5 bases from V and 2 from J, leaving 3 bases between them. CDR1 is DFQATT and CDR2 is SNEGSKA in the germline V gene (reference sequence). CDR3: CSASNTEAFF. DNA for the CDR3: TGCAGTGCTTCTAACACTGAAGCTTTCTTT.

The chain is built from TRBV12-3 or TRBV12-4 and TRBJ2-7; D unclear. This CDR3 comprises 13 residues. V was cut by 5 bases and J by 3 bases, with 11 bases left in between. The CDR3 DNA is TGTGCCAGCAGTGCCGGCCTAGTCTACGAGCAGTACTTC. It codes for CASSAGLVYEQYF.

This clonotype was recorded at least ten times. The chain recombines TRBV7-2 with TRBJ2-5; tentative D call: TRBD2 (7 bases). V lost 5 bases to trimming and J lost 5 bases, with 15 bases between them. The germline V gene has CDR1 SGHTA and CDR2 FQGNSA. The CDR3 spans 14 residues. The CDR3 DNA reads TGTGCCAGCAGCCCACGGACTAGGGGGGAGACCCAGTACTTC. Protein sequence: CASSPRTRGETQYF.

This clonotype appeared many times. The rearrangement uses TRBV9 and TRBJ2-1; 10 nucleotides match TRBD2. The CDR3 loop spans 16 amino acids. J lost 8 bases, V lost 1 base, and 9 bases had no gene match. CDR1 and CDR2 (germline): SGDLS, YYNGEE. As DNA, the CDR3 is TGTGCCAGCAGCGTAACAGGCAGCGGGGGGGCGTATGAGCAGTTCTTC. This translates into CASSVTGSGGAYEQFF.

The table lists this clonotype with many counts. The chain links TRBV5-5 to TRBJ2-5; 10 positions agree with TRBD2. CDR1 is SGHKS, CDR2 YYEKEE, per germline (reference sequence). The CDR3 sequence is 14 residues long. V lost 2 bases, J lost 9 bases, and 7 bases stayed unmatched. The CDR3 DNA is TGTGCCAGCAGCTTTGGACTAGCGGAAGATGCCCAGTACTTC. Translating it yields CASSFGLAEDAQYF.

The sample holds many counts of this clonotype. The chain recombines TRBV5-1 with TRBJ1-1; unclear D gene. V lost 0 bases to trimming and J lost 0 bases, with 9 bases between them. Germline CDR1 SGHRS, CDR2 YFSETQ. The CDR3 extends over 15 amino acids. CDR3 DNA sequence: TGCGCCAGCAGCTTGGGTGCGGGTTTGAACACTGAAGCTTTCTTT. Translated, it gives CASSLGAGLNTEAFF.

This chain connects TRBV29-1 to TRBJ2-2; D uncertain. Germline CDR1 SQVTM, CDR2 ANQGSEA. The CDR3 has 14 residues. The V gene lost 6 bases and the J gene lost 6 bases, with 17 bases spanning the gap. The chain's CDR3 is CSVLVPRGAGELFF. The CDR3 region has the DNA TGCAGCGTCCTTGTTCCCCGAGGAGCCGGGGAGCTGTTTTTT.

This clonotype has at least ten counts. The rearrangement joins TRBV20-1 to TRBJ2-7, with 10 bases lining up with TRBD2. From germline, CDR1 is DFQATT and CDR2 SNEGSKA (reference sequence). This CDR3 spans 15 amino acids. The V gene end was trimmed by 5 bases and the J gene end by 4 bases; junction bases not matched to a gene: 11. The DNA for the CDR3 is TGCAGTGCTCCCAAAAGGACTAGCGGATTATACGAGCAGTACTTC. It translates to CSAPKRTSGLYEQYF.

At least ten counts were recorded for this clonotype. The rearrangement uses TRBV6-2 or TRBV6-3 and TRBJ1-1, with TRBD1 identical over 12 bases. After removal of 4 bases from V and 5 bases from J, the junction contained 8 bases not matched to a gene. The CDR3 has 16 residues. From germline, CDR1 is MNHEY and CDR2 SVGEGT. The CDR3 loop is CASSSPGQGAGTEAFF. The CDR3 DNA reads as TGTGCCAGCAGTTCCCCGGGACAGGGGGCGGGGACTGAAGCTTTCTTT.

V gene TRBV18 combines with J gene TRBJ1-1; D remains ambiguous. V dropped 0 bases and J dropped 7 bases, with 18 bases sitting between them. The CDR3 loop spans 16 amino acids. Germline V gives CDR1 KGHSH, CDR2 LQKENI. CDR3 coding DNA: TGTGCCAGCTCACCACCCCCCCTAAACGAGGGAGGTGAAGCTTTCTTT. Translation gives CASSPPPLNEGGEAFF. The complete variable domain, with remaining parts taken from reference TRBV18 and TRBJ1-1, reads NAGVMQNPRHLVRRRGQEARLRCSPMKGHSHVYWYRQLPEEGLKFMVYLQKENIIDESGMPKERFSAEFPKEGPSILRIQQVVRGDSAAYFCASSPPPLNEGGEAFFGQGTRLTVV.

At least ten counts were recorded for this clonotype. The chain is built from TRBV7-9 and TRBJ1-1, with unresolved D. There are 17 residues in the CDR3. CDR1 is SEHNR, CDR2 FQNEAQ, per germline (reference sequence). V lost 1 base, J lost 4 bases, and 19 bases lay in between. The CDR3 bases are TGTGCCAGCAGCTTAGGCTTGCGTGAGAGGGCGAGCACTGAAGCTTTCTTT. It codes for CASSLGLRERASTEAFF.

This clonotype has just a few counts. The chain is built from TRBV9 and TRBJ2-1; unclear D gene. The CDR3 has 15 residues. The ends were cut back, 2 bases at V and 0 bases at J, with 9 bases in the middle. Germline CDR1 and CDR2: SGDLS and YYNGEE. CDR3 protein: CASSVYSSSYNEQFF. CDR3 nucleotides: TGTGCCAGCAGCGTTTACTCCAGCTCCTACAATGAGCAGTTCTTC.

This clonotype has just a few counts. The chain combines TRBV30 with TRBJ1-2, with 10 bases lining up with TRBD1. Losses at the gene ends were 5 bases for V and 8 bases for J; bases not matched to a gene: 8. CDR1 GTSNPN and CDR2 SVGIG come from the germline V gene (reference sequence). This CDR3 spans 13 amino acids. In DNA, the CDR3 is TGTGCCTGGGGGGGACAGGGGTTGCGGGGCTACACCTTC. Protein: CAWGGQGLRGYTF.

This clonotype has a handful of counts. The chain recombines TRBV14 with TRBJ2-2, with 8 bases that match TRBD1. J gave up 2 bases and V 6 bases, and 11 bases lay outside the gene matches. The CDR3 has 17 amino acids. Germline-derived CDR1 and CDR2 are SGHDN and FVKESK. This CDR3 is CASRPNLGQGNTGELFF. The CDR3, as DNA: TGTGCCAGCAGGCCAAATCTAGGACAGGGCAACACCGGGGAGCTGTTTTTT. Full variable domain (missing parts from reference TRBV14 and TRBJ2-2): EAGVTQFPSHSVIEKGQTVTLRCDPISGHDNLYWYRRVMGKEIKFLLHFVKESKQDESGMPNNRFLAERTGGTYSTLKVQPAELEDSGVYFCASRPNLGQGNTGELFFGEGSRLTVL.